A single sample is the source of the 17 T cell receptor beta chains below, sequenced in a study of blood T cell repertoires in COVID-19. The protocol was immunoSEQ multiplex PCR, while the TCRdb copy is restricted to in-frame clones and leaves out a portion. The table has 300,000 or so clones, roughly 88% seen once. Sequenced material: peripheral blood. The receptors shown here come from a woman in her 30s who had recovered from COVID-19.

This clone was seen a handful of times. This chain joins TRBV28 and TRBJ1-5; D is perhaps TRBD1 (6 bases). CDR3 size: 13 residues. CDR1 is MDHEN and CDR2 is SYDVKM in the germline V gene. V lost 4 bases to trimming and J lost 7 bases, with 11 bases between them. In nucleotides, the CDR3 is TGTGCCAGCAGTTCAGGGGTCGACCAGCCCCAGCATTTT. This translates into CASSSGVDQPQHF.

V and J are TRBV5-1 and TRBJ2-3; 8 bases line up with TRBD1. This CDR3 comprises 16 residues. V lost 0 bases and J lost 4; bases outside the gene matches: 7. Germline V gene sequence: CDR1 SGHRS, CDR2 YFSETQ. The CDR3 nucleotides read TGCGCCAGCAGCTTGGCGCAGGGGGCGAGTGCAGATACGCAGTATTTT. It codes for CASSLAQGASADTQYF.

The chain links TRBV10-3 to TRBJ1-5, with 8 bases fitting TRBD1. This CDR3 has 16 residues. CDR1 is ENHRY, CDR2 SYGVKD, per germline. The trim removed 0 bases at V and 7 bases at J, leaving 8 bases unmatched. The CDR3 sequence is CAISESGQGAGQPQHF. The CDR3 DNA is TGTGCCATCAGTGAGTCCGGACAGGGAGCAGGACAGCCCCAGCATTTT.

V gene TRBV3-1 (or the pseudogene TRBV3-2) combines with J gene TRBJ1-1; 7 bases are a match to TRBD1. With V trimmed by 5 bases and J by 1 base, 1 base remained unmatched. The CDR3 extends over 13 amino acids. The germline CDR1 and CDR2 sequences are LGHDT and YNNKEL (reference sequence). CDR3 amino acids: CASSWDRNTEAFF. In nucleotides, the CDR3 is TGTGCCAGCAGCTGGGACAGGAACACTGAAGCTTTCTTT.

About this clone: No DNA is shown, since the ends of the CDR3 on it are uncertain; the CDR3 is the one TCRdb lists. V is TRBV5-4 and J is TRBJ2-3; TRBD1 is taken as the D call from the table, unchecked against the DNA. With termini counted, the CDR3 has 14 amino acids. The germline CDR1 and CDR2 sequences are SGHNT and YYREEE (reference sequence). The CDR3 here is CATVRARGTDTQYF.

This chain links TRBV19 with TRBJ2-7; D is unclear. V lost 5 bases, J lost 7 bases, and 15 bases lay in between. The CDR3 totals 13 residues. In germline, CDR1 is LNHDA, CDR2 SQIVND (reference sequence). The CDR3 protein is CASSSAPPREQYF. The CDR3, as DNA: TGTGCCAGTAGTTCTGCTCCCCCTCGGGAGCAGTACTTC.

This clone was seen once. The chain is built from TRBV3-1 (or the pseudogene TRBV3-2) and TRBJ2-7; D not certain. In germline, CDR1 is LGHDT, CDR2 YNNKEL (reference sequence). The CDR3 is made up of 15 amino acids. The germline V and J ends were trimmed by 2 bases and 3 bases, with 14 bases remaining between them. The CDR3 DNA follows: TGTGCCAGCAGCCAACCCTCGAAGACTTTCTACGAGCAGTACTTC. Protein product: CASSQPSKTFYEQYF.

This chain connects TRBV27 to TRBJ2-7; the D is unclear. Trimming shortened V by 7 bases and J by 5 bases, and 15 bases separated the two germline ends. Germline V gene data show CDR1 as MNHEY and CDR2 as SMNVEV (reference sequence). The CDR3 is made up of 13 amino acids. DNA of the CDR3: TGTGCCAGCAATGACCCAACACGGGACGAGCAGTACTTC. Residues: CASNDPTRDEQYF.

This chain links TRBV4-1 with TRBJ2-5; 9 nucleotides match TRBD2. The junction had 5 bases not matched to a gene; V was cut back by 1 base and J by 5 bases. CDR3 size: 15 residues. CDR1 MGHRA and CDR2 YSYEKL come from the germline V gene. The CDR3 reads CASSQAGGGAETQYF. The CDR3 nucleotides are TGCGCCAGCAGCCAAGCTGGCGGGGGGGCTGAGACCCAGTACTTC.

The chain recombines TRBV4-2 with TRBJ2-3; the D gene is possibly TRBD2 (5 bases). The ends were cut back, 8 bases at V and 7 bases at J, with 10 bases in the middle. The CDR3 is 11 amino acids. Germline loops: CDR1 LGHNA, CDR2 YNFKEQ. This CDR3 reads CASRSGYTQYF. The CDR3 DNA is TGTGCCAGCCGGTCGGGGTATACGCAGTATTTT.

The CDR3 coding sequence is TGCAGCGTTCGAGGACAGGGCACTGAAGCTTTCTTT. Its translation is CSVRGQGTEAFF. The gene calls are TRBV29-1 and TRBJ1-1, with 8 bases identical to TRBD1. The CDR3 loop spans 12 amino acids. In germline, CDR1 is SQVTM, CDR2 ANQGSEA. The V segment lost 5 bases and the J segment 4 bases; nucleotides outside the gene matches: 3.

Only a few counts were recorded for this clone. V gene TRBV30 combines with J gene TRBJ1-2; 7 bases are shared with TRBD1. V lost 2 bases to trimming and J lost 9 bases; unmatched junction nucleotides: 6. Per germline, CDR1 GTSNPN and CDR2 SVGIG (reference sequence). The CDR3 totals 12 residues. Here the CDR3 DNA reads TGTGCCTGGAGTCGTGACAGGGCTAGCTACACCTTC. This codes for CAWSRDRASYTF.

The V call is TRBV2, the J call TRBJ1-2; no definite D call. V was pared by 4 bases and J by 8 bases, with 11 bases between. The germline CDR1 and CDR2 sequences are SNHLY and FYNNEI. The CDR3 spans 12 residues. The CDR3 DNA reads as TGTGCCAGCAGTGGGGGAGGGTACGGCTACACCTTC. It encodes CASSGGGYGYTF. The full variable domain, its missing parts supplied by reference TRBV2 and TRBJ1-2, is EPEVTQTPSHQVTQMGQEVILRCVPISNHLYFYWYRQILGQKVEFLVSFYNNEISEKSEIFDDQFSVERPDGSNFTLKIRSTKLEDSAMYFCASSGGGYGYTFGSGTRLTVV.

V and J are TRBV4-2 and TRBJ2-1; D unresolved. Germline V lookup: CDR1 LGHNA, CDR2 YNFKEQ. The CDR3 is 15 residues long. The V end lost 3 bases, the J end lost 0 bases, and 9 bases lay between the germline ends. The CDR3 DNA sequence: TGTGCCAGCAGCCAGCTCTATAGCTCCTACAATGAGCAGTTCTTC. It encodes CASSQLYSSYNEQFF.

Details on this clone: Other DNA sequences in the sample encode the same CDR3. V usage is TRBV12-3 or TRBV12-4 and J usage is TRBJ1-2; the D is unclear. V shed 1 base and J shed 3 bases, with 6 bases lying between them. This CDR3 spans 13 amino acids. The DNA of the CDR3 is TGTGCCAGCAGTTTAGAGCAAGACTATGGCTACACCTTC. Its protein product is CASSLEQDYGYTF.

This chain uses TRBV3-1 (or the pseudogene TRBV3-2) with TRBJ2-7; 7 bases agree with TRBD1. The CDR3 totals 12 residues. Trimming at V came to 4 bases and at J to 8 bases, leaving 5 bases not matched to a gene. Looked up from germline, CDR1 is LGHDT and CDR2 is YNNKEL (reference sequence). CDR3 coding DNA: TGTGCCAGCAGCCCACAGGGGTTGCAGCAGTACTTC. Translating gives CASSPQGLQQYF.

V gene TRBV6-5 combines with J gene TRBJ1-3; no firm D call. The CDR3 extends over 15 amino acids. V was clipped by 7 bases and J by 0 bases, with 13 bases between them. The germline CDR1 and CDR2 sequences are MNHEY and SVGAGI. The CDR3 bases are TGTGCCAGCACCGAGGGCTTCATCTCTGGAAACACCATATATTTT. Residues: CASTEGFISGNTIYF.